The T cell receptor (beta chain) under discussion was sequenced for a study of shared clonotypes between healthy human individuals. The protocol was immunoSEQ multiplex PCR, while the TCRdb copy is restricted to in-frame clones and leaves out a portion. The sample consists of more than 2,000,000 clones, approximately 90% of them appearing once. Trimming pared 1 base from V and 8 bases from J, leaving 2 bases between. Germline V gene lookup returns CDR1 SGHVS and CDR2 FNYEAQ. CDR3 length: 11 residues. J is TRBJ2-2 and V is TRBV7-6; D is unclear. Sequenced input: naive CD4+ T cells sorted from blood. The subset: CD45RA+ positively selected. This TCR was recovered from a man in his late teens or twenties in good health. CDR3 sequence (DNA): TGTGCCAGCAGCTTAGAAGGGGAGCTGTTTTTT. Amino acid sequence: CASSLEGELFF.